This T cell receptor beta chain came from a study of identical twins. This clonotype was observed a handful of times. Its antigen is not known. Overall study results and limits: Less excess twin sharing appeared in beta out-of-frame sequences.

Healthy Caucasians were all of the donors. TCRdb independently ran MiXCR on the 5' RACE reads; one entry per CDR3 protein. The table records 250,000 to 350,000 distinct CDR3 sequences, 8.5% to 9.5% of them present only once. The same sample was also used in a study of yellow fever vaccine responses in identical twins.

The sequence came from a woman aged 18 to 35 in good health. The specimen sequenced was CD8+ T cells sorted from blood.

The CDR3 protein is CASSKFRFTGEGYF. CDR3 DNA sequence: TGTGCCAGCAGCAAATTCCGGTTTACGGGGGAGGGGTATTTT. The chain uses TRBV21-1 and TRBJ2-3; TRBD2 is the table's D call, not checked against the DNA. TRBV21-1 is a recognized pseudogene. CDR3 length equals 14 residues.